The next 17 T cell receptor beta chains were all read from a single sample in a study of cytomegalovirus exposure and HLA in healthy donors. The PCR made use of 60 Vbeta and 13 Jbeta primers. The table came from immunoSEQ multiplex PCR; TCRdb's copy has only in-frame clones and leaves some out. The sample has about 76,000 clones, over 60% seen once. Input material: PBMCs. The receptors come from a woman aged 40 to 50 in good health and CMV-seropositive.

This rearrangement joins TRBV7-2 to TRBJ1-2, with D possibly matching TRBD1 (5 bases). Germline loops: CDR1 SGHTA, CDR2 FQGNSA. V lost 1 base and J 1 base, leaving 13 bases between the germline ends. This CDR3 is 16 amino acids long. The CDR3 nucleotides are TGTGCCAGCAGCTTAGTCTGGGGGGGGGTTAACTATGGCTACACCTTC. Its protein product is CASSLVWGGVNYGYTF. The entire variable domain, with the rest obtained from reference TRBV7-2 and TRBJ1-2, is as follows: GAGVSQSPSNKVTEKGKDVELRCDPISGHTALYWYRQSLGQGLEFLIYFQGNSAPDKSGLPSDRFSAERTGGSVSTLTIQRTQQEDSAVYLCASSLVWGGVNYGYTFGSGTRLTVV.

This chain connects TRBV30 to TRBJ1-5; D is possibly TRBD1 (6 bases). The CDR3 runs to 14 residues. Trimming shortened V by 2 bases and J by 6 bases, and 14 bases separated the two germline ends. Germline V lookup: CDR1 GTSNPN, CDR2 SVGIG (reference sequence). CDR3 coding DNA: TGTGCCTGGAGTCTGGGGGCGGCTGGTCAGCCCCAGCATTTT. The encoded protein is CAWSLGAAGQPQHF.

This clone has more than one count but fewer than ten. J is TRBJ1-1 and V is TRBV10-1; 8 bases agree with TRBD1. CDR3 size: 15 residues. Unmatched junction bases numbered 7, after V lost 2 bases and J lost 5 bases. Germline V gene sequence: CDR1 WNHNN, CDR2 SYGVQD (reference sequence). The CDR3 sequence: CASSETPGQETEAFF. CDR3 sequence (DNA): TGCGCCAGCAGTGAGACACCGGGACAGGAGACTGAAGCTTTCTTT.

The chain has TRBV5-6 and TRBJ2-3; the D gene is possibly TRBD1 (5 bases). This CDR3 spans 16 amino acids. Germline values: CDR1 SGHDT, CDR2 YYEEEE. V dropped 1 base and J dropped 2 bases, with 14 bases sitting between them. As DNA, the CDR3 is TGTGCCAGCAGCTTGTTTAACAGGCCACCCACAGATACGCAGTATTTT. Translation gives CASSLFNRPPTDTQYF. The full variable domain, rest sourced from reference TRBV5-6 and TRBJ2-3, is DAGVTQSPTHLIKTRGQQVTLRCSPKSGHDTVSWYQQALGQGPQFIFQYYEEEERQRGNFPDRFSGHQFPNYSSELNVNALLLGDSALYLCASSLFNRPPTDTQYFGPGTRLTVL.

The chain employs TRBV30 and TRBJ2-3; 8 nucleotides match TRBD2. The CDR3 runs to 14 residues. CDR1 and CDR2 from the germline V gene are GTSNPN and SVGIG (reference sequence). J gave up 1 base and V 8 bases, and 8 bases lay outside the gene matches. This chain's CDR3 is CARQEAGGTDTQYF. The CDR3 region has the DNA TGTGCCCGCCAGGAAGCGGGAGGCACAGATACGCAGTATTTT.

This clone came up a few times. This chain uses TRBV6-5 with TRBJ2-1, with D perhaps matching TRBD2 (5 bases). Germline CDR1 MNHEY, CDR2 SVGAGI. Trimming pared 6 bases from V and 2 bases from J, leaving 14 bases between. The CDR3 sequence is 15 residues long. The CDR3 DNA reads TGTGCCAGCAGCCATGGGAGCGGAGCCTACAATGAGCAGTTCTTC. It translates to CASSHGSGAYNEQFF.

CDR3 nucleotide sequence: TGCGCCAGCAGTCAATCGGAGGGGGCGAACACTGAAGCTTTCTTT. It codes for CASSQSEGANTEAFF. The chain carries TRBV23-1 and TRBJ1-1, with 7 bases that match TRBD1. TRBV23-1 is an ORF for which the function is uncertain. J gave up 1 base and V 0 bases, and 2 bases lay outside the gene matches. This CDR3 is 15 amino acids long.

The chain joins TRBV9 to TRBJ2-1; 8 nucleotides line up with TRBD1. The CDR3 length is 14 residues. V lost 0 bases to trimming and J lost 4 bases; unmatched junction nucleotides: 0. Germline V gene data show CDR1 as SGDLS and CDR2 as YYNGEE. The DNA of the CDR3 is TGTGCCAGCAGCGTAGGGACAGGGTACAATGAGCAGTTCTTC. Residues: CASSVGTGYNEQFF.

V gene TRBV4-2 combines with J gene TRBJ2-1; TRBD1 is a possible D gene (6 bases). V shed 0 bases and J shed 10 bases, with 19 bases lying between them. Per the germline V gene, CDR1 is LGHNA and CDR2 is YNFKEQ. CDR3 size: 16 residues. The CDR3 region has the DNA TGTGCCAGCAGCCAAGAGAACAGGGAAGGGCTGGGCGAGCAGTTCTTC. It translates to CASSQENREGLGEQFF.

CDR3 sequence reads: CASSDGRGIYGYTF. The CDR3 region has the DNA TGTGCCAGCAGCGACGGTCGGGGGATCTATGGCTACACCTTC. The rearrangement uses TRBV5-4 and TRBJ1-2, with D possibly being TRBD1 (5 bases). V lost 4 bases to trimming and J lost 4 bases, with 14 bases between them. The CDR3 sequence is 14 residues long. The germline V gene encodes CDR1 SGHNT and CDR2 YYREEE (reference sequence).

This chain joins TRBV5-4 and TRBJ2-3; D not certain. This CDR3 region has 13 residues. Germline values: CDR1 SGHNT, CDR2 YYREEE (reference sequence). The germline V and J ends were trimmed by 1 base and 6 bases, with 9 bases remaining between them. The CDR3 loop is CASSLSPSDTQYF. The CDR3 bases are TGTGCCAGCAGCTTGTCCCCCTCCGATACGCAGTATTTT. Supplemented by reference TRBV5-4 and TRBJ2-3, the full variable domain reads ETGVTQSPTHLIKTRGQQVTLRCSSQSGHNTVSWYQQALGQGPQFIFQYYREEENGRGNFPPRFSGLQFPNYSSELNVNALELDDSALYLCASSLSPSDTQYFGPGTRLTVL.

The chain combines TRBV5-4 with TRBJ2-7; 9 nucleotides match TRBD1. The CDR3 runs 14 residues. Germline CDR1 SGHNT, CDR2 YYREEE (reference sequence). V lost 3 bases, J lost 5 bases, and 6 bases stayed unmatched. The CDR3 DNA is TGTGCCAGCAGCTCACCGGGACAGGGTAACGAGCAGTACTTC. Its translation is CASSSPGQGNEQYF. The variable domain in full, with the rest retrieved from reference TRBV5-4 and TRBJ2-7, is ETGVTQSPTHLIKTRGQQVTLRCSSQSGHNTVSWYQQALGQGPQFIFQYYREEENGRGNFPPRFSGLQFPNYSSELNVNALELDDSALYLCASSSPGQGNEQYFGPGTRLTVT.

The chain has TRBV5-1 and TRBJ2-7; TRBD2 matches at 8 bases. The V gene end was trimmed by 2 bases and the J gene end by 3 bases; junction bases not matched to a gene: 4. This CDR3 has 14 residues. CDR1 and CDR2 from the germline V gene are SGHRS and YFSETQ. CDR3 amino acids: CASSLAGASYEQYF. The DNA for the CDR3 is TGCGCCAGCAGCTTAGCGGGAGCCAGCTACGAGCAGTACTTC.

This clone came up a few times. The V and J genes are TRBV6-5 and TRBJ1-1, with TRBD1 identical over 9 bases. Germline CDR1 reads MNHEY; CDR2 reads SVGAGI. This CDR3 contains 14 residues. Trimming removed 6 bases from V and 4 bases from J; junction bases left unmatched: 6. CDR3 DNA: TGTGCCAGCAGATCACAGGGGGCAGGCACTGAAGCTTTCTTT. It encodes CASRSQGAGTEAFF.

The chain has TRBV6-1 and TRBJ2-1; perhaps TRBD1 as D (6 bases). The germline V gene encodes CDR1 MNHNS and CDR2 SASEGT. Trimming shortened V by 2 bases and J by 4 bases, and 12 bases separated the two germline ends. There are 15 residues in the CDR3. Written as DNA, the CDR3 is TGTGCCAGCAGTGAAATAGGAACAGGGTACAATGAGCAGTTCTTC. Its protein product is CASSEIGTGYNEQFF.

This clone was picked up one time. The V and J genes are TRBV7-9 and TRBJ1-1; no clear D gene. Germline CDR1 and CDR2: SEHNR and FQNEAQ (reference sequence). Between the trimmed V and J ends, which lost 4 bases and 0 bases, there was a span of 3 bases. CDR3 length equals 12 residues. The CDR3 bases are TGTGCCAGCAGCTCCGTGAACACTGAAGCTTTCTTT. Amino acid sequence: CASSSVNTEAFF.

This chain links TRBV27 with TRBJ2-7; the D gene is possibly TRBD1 (5 bases). Trimming pared 3 bases from V and 3 bases from J, leaving 12 bases between. Germline V CDR1 and CDR2: MNHEY, SMNVEV (reference sequence). This CDR3 region has 14 residues. In DNA, the CDR3 is TGTGCCAGCAGTTTTAATTCCCAGGGCTACGAGCAGTACTTC. Its translation is CASSFNSQGYEQYF.